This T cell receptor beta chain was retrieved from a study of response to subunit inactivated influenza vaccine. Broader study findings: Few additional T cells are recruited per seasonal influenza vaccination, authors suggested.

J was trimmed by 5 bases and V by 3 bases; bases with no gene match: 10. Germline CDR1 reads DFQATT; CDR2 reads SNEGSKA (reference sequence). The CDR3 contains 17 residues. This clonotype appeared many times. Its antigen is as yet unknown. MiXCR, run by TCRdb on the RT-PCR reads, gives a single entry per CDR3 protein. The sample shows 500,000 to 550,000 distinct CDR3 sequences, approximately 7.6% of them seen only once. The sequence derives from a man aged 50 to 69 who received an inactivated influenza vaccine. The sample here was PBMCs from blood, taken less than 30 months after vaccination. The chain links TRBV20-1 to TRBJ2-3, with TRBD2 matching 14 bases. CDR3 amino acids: CSARTQGLAGAIDTQYF. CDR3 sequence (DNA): TGCAGTGCTAGGACCCAGGGACTAGCGGGAGCTATAGATACGCAGTATTTT.